This T cell receptor beta chain derives from a study of T-cell memory formation after mild COVID-19. The CDR3 extends over 12 amino acids. In TCRdb, the 5' RACE reads were re-called with MiXCR into one record per CDR3 protein. The profile shows hundreds of thousands of distinct CDR3 sequences, about a fifth of them singletons. A word on this clonotype: Germline and junction disagree at one end, which may indicate a read error.

The rearrangement joins TRBV12-3 or TRBV12-4 to TRBJ1-2; maybe TRBD1 (5 bases). This receptor was obtained from an adult woman who had mild COVID-19 (a few samples of this study predate the infection). Cell type and time point are not known. Sequences were obtained from PBMCs or a T cell subset sorted from them (not recorded which). In DNA form, the CDR3 reads TGTGCCAGCAGTCTGGGACGGGAACTCATCCTCTTC. It codes for CASSLGRELILF.